This record covers a single T cell receptor (beta chain). Its antigen is not known. Described treatment: oral pan-JAK inhibitor, 5-10 mg twice daily. Isolation of CD4+ and CD8+ T cells from PBMCs was achieved by sorting. This specimen comes from a study of CD8+ T cells in alopecia areata. As for the study in general: The duration of tofacitinib was 6 to 18 months, with 6 months off drug afterward. Regarding the study as a whole: Any link of baseline CD8+ expansion to response, resting on one nonresponder, remains uncertain.

CDR1 and CDR2 (germline): MGHRA, YSYEKL. CDR3 length: 14 residues. The V end was cut by 0 bases, the J end by 1 base, with 6 bases between. Reverse transcribed after extraction, RNA yielded cDNA as the sequencing template. TCRdb keeps only in-frame clones here, not all; method: immunoSEQ multiplex PCR. The sample yields some 150,000 clones, about 56% seen once. This specimen consisted of CD8+ T cells sorted from blood, obtained at week 4, from a patient treated with tofacitinib. The chain employs TRBV4-1 and TRBJ1-1; D call uncertain. The clonotype was recovered from a human donor with alopecia areata. The CDR3 protein is CASSQEARNTEAFF. The CDR3 coding sequence is TGCGCCAGCAGCCAAGAGGCGAGGAACACTGAAGCTTTCTTT.